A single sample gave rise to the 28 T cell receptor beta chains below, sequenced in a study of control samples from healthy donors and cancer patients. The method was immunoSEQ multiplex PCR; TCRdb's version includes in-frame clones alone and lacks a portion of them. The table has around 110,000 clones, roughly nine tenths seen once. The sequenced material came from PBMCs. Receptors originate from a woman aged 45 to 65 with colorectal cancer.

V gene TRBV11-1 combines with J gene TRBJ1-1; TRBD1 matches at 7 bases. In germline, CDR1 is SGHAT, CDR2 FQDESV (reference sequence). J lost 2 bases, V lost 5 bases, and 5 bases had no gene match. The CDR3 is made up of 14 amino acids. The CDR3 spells CASSQDRSNTEAFF. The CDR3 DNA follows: TGTGCCAGCAGCCAGGACAGGTCCAACACTGAAGCTTTCTTT.

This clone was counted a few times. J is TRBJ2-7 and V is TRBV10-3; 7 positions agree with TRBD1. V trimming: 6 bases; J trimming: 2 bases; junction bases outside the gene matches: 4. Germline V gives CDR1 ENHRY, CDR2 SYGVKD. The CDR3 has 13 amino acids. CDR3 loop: CAISLGTAYEQYF. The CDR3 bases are TGTGCCATCAGCCTAGGGACAGCCTACGAGCAGTACTTC.

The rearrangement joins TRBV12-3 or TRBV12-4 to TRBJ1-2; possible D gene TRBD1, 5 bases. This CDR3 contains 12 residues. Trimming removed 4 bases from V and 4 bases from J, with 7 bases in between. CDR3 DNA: TGTGCCAGCAGTTACAGGCGCTATGGCTACACCTTC. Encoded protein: CASSYRRYGYTF.

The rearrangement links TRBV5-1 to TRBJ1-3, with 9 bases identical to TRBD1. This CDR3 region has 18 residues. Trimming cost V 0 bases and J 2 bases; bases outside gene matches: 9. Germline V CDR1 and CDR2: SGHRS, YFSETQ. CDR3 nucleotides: TGCGCCAGCAGCTTGGGGGGACAGGGAGGCCCCGCTGGAAACACCATATATTTT. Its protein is CASSLGGQGGPAGNTIYF.

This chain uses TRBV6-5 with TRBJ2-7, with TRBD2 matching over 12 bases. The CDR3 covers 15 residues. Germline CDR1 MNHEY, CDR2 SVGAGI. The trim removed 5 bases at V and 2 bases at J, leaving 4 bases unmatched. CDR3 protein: CASSITSGGPYEQYF. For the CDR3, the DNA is TGTGCCAGCAGTATCACTAGCGGGGGGCCCTACGAGCAGTACTTC.

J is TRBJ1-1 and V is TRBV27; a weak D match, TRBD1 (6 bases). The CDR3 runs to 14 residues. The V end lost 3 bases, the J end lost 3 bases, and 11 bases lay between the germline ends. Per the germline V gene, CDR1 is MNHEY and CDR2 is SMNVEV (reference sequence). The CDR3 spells CASSFQGRYTEAFF. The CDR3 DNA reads TGTGCCAGCAGTTTTCAGGGGCGATACACTGAAGCTTTCTTT.

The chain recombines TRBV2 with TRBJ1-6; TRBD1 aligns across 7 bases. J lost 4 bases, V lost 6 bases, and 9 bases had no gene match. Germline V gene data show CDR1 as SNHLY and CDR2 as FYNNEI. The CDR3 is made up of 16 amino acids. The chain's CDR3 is CASSGGTDIYNSPLHF. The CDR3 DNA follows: TGTGCCAGCAGCGGGGGGACAGACATTTATAATTCACCCCTCCACTTT.

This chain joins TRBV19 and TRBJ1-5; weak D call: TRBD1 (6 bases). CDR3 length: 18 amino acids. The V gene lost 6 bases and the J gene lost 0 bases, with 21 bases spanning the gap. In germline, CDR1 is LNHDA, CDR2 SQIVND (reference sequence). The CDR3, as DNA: TGTGCCAGTAGCGGGACACGAGGCTTTTTTTATAGCAATCAGCCCCAGCATTTT. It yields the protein CASSGTRGFFYSNQPQHF.

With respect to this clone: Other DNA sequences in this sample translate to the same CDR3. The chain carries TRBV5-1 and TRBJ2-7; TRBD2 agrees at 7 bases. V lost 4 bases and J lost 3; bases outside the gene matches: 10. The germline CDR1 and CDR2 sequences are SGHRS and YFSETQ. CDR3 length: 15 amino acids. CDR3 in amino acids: CASSLGGMSDYEQYF. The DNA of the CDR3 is TGCGCCAGCAGCCTGGGGGGGATGAGCGACTACGAGCAGTACTTC.

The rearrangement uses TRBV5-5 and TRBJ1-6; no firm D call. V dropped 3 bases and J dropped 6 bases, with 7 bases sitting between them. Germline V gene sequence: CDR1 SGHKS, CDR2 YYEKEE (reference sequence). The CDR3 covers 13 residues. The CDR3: CASSSGPNSPLHF. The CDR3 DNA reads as TGTGCCAGCAGCTCCGGACCTAATTCACCCCTCCACTTT.

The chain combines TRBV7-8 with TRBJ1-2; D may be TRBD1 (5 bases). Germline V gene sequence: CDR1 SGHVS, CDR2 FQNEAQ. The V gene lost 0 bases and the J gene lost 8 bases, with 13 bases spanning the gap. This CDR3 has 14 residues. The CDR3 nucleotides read TGTGCCAGCAGCTTAGCGCAGGGTCTAGGAGGCTACACCTTC. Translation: CASSLAQGLGGYTF.

The CDR3 here is CASGEGRLQETQYF. In DNA, the CDR3 is TGTGCTAGTGGGGAGGGACGCCTCCAAGAGACCCAGTACTTC. The V gene is TRBV12-5, the J gene TRBJ2-5, with D tentatively TRBD2 (6 bases). V shed 6 bases and J shed 1 base, with 12 bases lying between them. The length of the CDR3 is 14 residues. The germline V gene encodes CDR1 LGHNT and CDR2 FRNRAP.

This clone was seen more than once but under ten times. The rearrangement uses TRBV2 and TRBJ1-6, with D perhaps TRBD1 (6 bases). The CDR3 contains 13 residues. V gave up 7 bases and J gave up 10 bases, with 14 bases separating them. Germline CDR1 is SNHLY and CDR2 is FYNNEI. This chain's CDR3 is CASKGGTESPLHF. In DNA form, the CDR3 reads TGTGCCAGCAAAGGGGGAACTGAGTCACCCCTCCACTTT. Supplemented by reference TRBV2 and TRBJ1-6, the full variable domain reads EPEVTQTPSHQVTQMGQEVILRCVPISNHLYFYWYRQILGQKVEFLVSFYNNEISEKSEIFDDQFSVERPDGSNFTLKIRSTKLEDSAMYFCASKGGTESPLHFGNGTRLTVT.

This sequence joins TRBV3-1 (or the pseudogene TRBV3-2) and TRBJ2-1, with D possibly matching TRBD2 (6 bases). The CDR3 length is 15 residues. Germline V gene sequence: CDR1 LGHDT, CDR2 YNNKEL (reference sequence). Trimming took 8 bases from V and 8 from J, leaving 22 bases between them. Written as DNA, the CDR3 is TGTGCCAGCCCCCCCGGGGACTCCCTTCTTTATGAGCAGTTCTTC. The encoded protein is CASPPGDSLLYEQFF.

CDR3 DNA sequence: TGTGCCAGCAGCGTTGGAGAACTCCATATGAACAATGAGCAGTTCTTC. Translated: CASSVGELHMNNEQFF. The genes are TRBV9 and TRBJ2-1, with D unclear. The germline V and J ends were trimmed by 2 bases and 5 bases, with 17 bases remaining between them. Germline V gene lookup returns CDR1 SGDLS and CDR2 YYNGEE. The CDR3 spans 16 residues.

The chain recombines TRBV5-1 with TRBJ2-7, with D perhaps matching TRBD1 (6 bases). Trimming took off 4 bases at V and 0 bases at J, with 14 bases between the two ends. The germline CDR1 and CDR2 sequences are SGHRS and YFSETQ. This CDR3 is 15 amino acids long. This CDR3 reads CASSGGDTNSYEQYF. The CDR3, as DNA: TGCGCCAGCAGCGGTGGGGACACGAACTCCTACGAGCAGTACTTC.

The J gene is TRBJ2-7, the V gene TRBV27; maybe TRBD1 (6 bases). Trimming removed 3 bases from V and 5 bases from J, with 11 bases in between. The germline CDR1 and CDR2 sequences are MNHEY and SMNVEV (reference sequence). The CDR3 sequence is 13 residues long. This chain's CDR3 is CASSFGTTHEQYF. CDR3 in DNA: TGTGCCAGCAGTTTCGGGACAACCCACGAGCAGTACTTC.

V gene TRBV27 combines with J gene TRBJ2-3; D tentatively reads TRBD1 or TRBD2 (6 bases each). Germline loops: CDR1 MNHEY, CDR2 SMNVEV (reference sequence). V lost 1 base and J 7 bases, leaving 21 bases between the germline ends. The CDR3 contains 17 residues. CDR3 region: CASSLFRGLKLSHTQYF. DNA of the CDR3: TGTGCCAGCAGTTTATTCCGGGGGCTCAAGCTGTCACATACGCAGTATTTT.

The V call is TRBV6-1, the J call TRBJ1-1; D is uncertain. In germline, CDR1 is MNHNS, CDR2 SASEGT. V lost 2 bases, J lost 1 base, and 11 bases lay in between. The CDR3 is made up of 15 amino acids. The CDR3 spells CASSETAYSNTEAFF. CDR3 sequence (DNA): TGTGCCAGCAGTGAAACAGCATATTCGAACACTGAAGCTTTCTTT.

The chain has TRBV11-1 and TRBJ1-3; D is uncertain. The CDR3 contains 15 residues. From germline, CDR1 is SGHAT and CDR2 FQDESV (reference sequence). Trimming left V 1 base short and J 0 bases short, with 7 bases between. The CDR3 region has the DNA TGTGCCAGCAGCTTAGACAGAGGCTCTGGAAACACCATATATTTT. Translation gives CASSLDRGSGNTIYF.

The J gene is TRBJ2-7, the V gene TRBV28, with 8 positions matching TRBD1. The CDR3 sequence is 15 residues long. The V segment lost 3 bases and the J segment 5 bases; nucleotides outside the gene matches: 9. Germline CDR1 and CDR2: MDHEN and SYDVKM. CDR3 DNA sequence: TGTGCCAGCAGTTTCTTCGGGACAGGTAGGAACGAGCAGTACTTC. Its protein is CASSFFGTGRNEQYF. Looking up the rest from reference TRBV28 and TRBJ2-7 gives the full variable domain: DVKVTQSSRYLVKRTGEKVFLECVQDMDHENMFWYRQDPGLGLRLIYFSYDVKMKEKGDIPEGYSVSREKKERFSLILESASTNQTSMYLCASSFFGTGRNEQYFGPGTRLTVT.

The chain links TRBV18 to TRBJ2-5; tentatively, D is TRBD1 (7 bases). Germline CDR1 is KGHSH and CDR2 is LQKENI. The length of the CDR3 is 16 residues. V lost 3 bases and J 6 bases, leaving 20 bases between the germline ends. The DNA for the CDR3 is TGTGCCAGCTCACCCCCGGGACTGAACAGGGGTCAGACCCAGTACTTC. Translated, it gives CASSPPGLNRGQTQYF.

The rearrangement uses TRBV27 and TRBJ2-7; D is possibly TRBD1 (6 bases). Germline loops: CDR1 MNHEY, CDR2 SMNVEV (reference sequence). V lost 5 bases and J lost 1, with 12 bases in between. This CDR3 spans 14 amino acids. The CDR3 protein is CASSKQGASYEQYF. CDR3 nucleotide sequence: TGTGCCAGCAGTAAACAGGGTGCTTCCTACGAGCAGTACTTC.

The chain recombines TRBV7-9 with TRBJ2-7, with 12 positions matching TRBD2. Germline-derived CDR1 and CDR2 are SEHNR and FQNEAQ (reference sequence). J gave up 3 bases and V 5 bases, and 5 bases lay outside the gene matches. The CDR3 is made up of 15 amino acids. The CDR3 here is CASSETSGGLYEQYF. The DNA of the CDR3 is TGTGCCAGCAGCGAAACTAGCGGGGGGCTCTACGAGCAGTACTTC. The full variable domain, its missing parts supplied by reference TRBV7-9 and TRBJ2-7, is DTGVSQNPRHKITKRGQNVTFRCDPISEHNRLYWYRQTLGQGPEFLTYFQNEAQLEKSRLLSDRFSAERPKGSFSTLEIQRTEQGDSAMYLCASSETSGGLYEQYFGPGTRLTVT.

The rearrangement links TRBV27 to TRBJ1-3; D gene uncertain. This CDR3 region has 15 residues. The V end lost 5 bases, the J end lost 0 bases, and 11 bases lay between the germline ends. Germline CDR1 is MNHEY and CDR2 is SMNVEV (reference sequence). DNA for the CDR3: TGTGCCAGCAGTCCGGGTTTTATCTCTGGAAACACCATATATTTT. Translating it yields CASSPGFISGNTIYF.

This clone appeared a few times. CDR3 residues: CASSLRILDSPLHF. The DNA for the CDR3 is TGTGCCAGCAGCTTAAGGATACTAGATTCACCCCTCCACTTT. The J gene is TRBJ1-6, the V gene TRBV5-6; D remains ambiguous. This CDR3 spans 14 amino acids. In germline, CDR1 is SGHDT, CDR2 YYEEEE. The V and J ends lost 2 bases and 8 bases respectively, with 11 bases between them.

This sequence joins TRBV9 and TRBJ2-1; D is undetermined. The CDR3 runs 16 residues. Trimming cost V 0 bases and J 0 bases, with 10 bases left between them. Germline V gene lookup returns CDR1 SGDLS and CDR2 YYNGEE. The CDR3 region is CASSVGPSSSYNEQFF. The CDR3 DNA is TGTGCCAGCAGCGTAGGTCCCAGTAGCTCCTACAATGAGCAGTTCTTC. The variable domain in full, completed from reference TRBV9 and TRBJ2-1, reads DSGVTQTPKHLITATGQRVTLRCSPRSGDLSVYWYQQSLDQGLQFLIQYYNGEERAKGNILERFSAQQFPDLHSELNLSSLELGDSALYFCASSVGPSSSYNEQFFGPGTRLTVL.

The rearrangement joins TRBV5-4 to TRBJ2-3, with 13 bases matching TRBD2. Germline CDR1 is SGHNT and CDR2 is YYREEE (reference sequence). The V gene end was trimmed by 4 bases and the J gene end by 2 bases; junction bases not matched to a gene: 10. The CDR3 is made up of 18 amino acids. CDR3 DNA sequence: TGTGCCAGCAGCGGAAGGACTAGCGGGGGAAACCACACAGATACGCAGTATTTT. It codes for CASSGRTSGGNHTDTQYF.